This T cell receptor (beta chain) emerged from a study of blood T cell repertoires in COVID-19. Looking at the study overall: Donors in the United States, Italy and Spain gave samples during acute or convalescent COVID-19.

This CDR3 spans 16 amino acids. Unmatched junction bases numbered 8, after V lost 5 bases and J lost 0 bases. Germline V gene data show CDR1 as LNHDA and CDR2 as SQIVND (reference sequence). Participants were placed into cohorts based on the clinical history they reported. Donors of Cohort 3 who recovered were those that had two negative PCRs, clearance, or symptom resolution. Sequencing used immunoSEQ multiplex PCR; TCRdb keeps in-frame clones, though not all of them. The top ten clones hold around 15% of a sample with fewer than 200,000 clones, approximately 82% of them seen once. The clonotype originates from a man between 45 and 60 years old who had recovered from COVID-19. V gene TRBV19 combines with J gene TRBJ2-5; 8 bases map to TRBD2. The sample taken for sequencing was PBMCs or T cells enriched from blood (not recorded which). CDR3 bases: TGTGCCAGTAGTCCCAGGGAGCGGGGGAACCAAGAGACCCAGTACTTC. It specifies CASSPRERGNQETQYF.